What follows are 21 T cell receptor beta chains derived from one specimen sequenced in a study of early T cells in non-severe SARS-CoV-2 infection. TCRdb reprocessed the 5' RACE reads via MiXCR and lists one record per CDR3 protein. This table has about 60,000 distinct CDR3 sequences, 8% to 10% appearing once. The sample consisted of whole blood. The receptors derive from an adult who was a healthcare worker with PCR-confirmed SARS-CoV-2 infection or an uninfected control (not recorded which).

The genes are TRBV24-1 and TRBJ1-6; 7 nucleotides agree with TRBD1. The germline V gene has CDR1 KGHDR and CDR2 SFDVKD. The CDR3 spans 15 residues. The V gene end was trimmed by 4 bases and the J gene end by 4 bases; junction bases not matched to a gene: 3. CDR3 sequence reads: CATSDGTVYNSPLHF. The CDR3 DNA reads TGTGCCACCAGTGACGGGACAGTGTATAATTCACCCCTCCACTTT.

The genes are TRBV3-1 and TRBJ2-7; D is undetermined. Trimming shortened V by 2 bases and J by 4 bases, and 18 bases separated the two germline ends. Germline V gives CDR1 LGHDT, CDR2 YNNKEL (reference sequence). There are 16 residues in the CDR3. The CDR3 protein is CASSQNAASFLYEQYV. DNA for the CDR3: TGTGCCAGCAGCCAAAACGCCGCCTCTTTCCTTTACGAGCAGTACGTC.

This clonotype showed up just a few times. The gene calls are TRBV3-1 and TRBJ2-1; D is possibly TRBD2 (6 bases). The CDR3 is 14 residues long. The V and J ends lost 1 base and 9 bases respectively, with 13 bases between them. Per the germline V gene, CDR1 is LGHDT and CDR2 is YNNKEL (reference sequence). The chain's CDR3 is CASSQARGGFEQFF. In DNA form, the CDR3 reads TGTGCCAGCAGCCAAGCCCGCGGAGGGTTTGAGCAGTTCTTC.

The sample holds a few counts of this clonotype. At one end, the junction sequence differs from germline, possibly due to a read error. The J gene is TRBJ2-5, the V gene TRBV5-4; 8 bases match TRBD1. This CDR3 has 15 residues. Germline V gene sequence: CDR1 SGHNT, CDR2 YYREEE (reference sequence). This chain's CDR3 is CASSLAGGIQETQYF. CDR3 DNA sequence: TGTGCCAGCAGTTTGGCAGGGGGCATCCAAGAGACCCAGTACTTC.

This clonotype was observed a handful of times. The V call is TRBV12-5, the J call TRBJ2-3; 11 nucleotides align to TRBD2. With V trimmed by 5 bases and J by 5 bases, 9 bases remained unmatched. Germline CDR1 and CDR2: LGHNT and FRNRAP. CDR3 length: 16 amino acids. This CDR3 is CASGPQYSGRGDTQYF. For the CDR3, the DNA is TGTGCTAGTGGTCCACAATATAGCGGGAGGGGAGATACGCAGTATTTT.

This clonotype came up many times. The gene calls are TRBV12-3 or TRBV12-4 and TRBJ2-5; 9 bases align to TRBD1. Trimming at V came to 4 bases and at J to 6 bases, leaving 12 bases not matched to a gene. CDR3 length: 16 amino acids. The CDR3 protein is CASSSLWTGEMQTQYF. The CDR3 nucleotides are TGTGCCAGCAGTTCCCTCTGGACAGGGGAAATGCAGACCCAGTACTTC.

This chain connects TRBV6-1 to TRBJ2-3; D gene ambiguous. Germline loops: CDR1 MNHNS, CDR2 SASEGT. V was trimmed by 6 bases and J by 0 bases, leaving 7 bases between them. The CDR3 spans 13 residues. The DNA for the CDR3 is TGTGCCAGCAGGGGTACCAGCACAGATACGCAGTATTTT. Translated: CASRGTSTDTQYF.

This clonotype was seen ten or more times. The rearrangement joins TRBV12-5 to TRBJ1-3; D not certain. Germline loops: CDR1 LGHNT, CDR2 FRNRAP. The CDR3 is 14 residues long. Trimming cost V 0 bases and J 0 bases, with 3 bases left between them. CDR3 coding DNA: TGTGCTAGTGGTTTGGTCGCCTCTGGAAACACCATATATTTT. Translation: CASGLVASGNTIYF.

This clonotype was seen at least ten times. The rearrangement joins TRBV12-5 to TRBJ2-1; D is uncertain. V was clipped by 5 bases and J by 4 bases, with 18 bases between them. Germline-derived CDR1 and CDR2 are LGHNT and FRNRAP. This CDR3 comprises 16 residues. In DNA, the CDR3 is TGTGCTAGTGGTCCTCCCGCGGCGCGTGTATACAATGAGCAGTTCTTC. Translated, it gives CASGPPAARVYNEQFF.

The sample holds a few counts of this clonotype. V gene TRBV7-8 combines with J gene TRBJ2-1; a weak D match, TRBD1 (5 bases). The ends were cut back, 5 bases at V and 4 bases at J, with 18 bases in the middle. Germline V lookup: CDR1 SGHVS, CDR2 FQNEAQ. The CDR3 sequence is 16 residues long. CDR3 sequence: CASSKRGRKLYNEQFF. The CDR3, as DNA: TGTGCCAGCAGCAAAAGGGGCAGGAAACTTTACAATGAGCAGTTCTTC.

This clonotype was observed at least ten times. This chain links TRBV20-1 with TRBJ2-3, with D tentatively TRBD1 or TRBD2 (6 bases each). Germline V gene sequence: CDR1 DFQATT, CDR2 SNEGSKA (reference sequence). The V end was cut by 1 base, the J end by 3 bases, with 11 bases between. The CDR3 has 14 amino acids. The chain's CDR3 is CSARAGGLTDTQYF. As DNA, the CDR3 is TGCAGTGCTAGAGCCGGGGGCCTGACAGATACGCAGTATTTT.

J is TRBJ1-1 and V is TRBV12-3 or TRBV12-4; D is unclear. V was pared by 7 bases and J by 4 bases, with 10 bases between. The CDR3 contains 12 residues. The CDR3 nucleotides are TGTGCCAGCACCCACGGTGGCACTGAAGCTTTCTTT. The encoded protein is CASTHGGTEAFF.

This clonotype was observed a handful of times. This sequence joins TRBV3-1 and TRBJ2-2; unclear D gene. This CDR3 is built from 13 residues. V lost 4 bases and J lost 6, with 9 bases in between. Germline CDR1 and CDR2: LGHDT and YNNKEL (reference sequence). CDR3 in amino acids: CASSRRGPGELFF. CDR3 DNA: TGTGCCAGCAGCCGGAGAGGTCCCGGGGAGCTGTTTTTT.

There are a few counts of this clonotype. The rearrangement uses TRBV30 and TRBJ2-3; TRBD2 aligns across 12 bases. Germline V lookup: CDR1 GTSNPN, CDR2 SVGIG (reference sequence). V trimming: 0 bases; J trimming: 0 bases; junction bases outside the gene matches: 1. The CDR3 runs to 16 residues. DNA for the CDR3: TGTGCCTGGAGTGTCGGACTAGCGGGGAGCACAGATACGCAGTATTTT. Its translation: CAWSVGLAGSTDTQYF.

This clonotype has a count of ten or more. The V gene is TRBV12-3 or TRBV12-4, the J gene TRBJ1-5; maybe TRBD1 (5 bases). This CDR3 has 11 amino acids. V gave up 3 bases and J gave up 12 bases, with 9 bases separating them. The CDR3 spells CASSFGQGQHF. In nucleotides, the CDR3 is TGTGCCAGCAGTTTTGGGCAGGGCCAGCATTTT.

This clonotype was seen only a few times. The V call is TRBV6-5, the J call TRBJ2-2, with D possibly matching TRBD1 (6 bases). V was cut by 5 bases and J by 1 base, with 11 bases left in between. In germline, CDR1 is MNHEY, CDR2 SVGAGI. CDR3 length: 15 residues. The CDR3 here is CASSPGTMNTGELFF. Written as DNA, the CDR3 is TGTGCCAGCAGTCCCGGGACAATGAACACCGGGGAGCTGTTTTTT.

The chain couples TRBV7-9 to TRBJ2-6; D is possibly TRBD1 or TRBD2 (6 bases each). Germline values: CDR1 SEHNR, CDR2 FQNEAQ (reference sequence). The CDR3 sequence is 16 residues long. Trimming removed 6 bases at V and 4 bases at J, with 16 bases between. CDR3 sequence (DNA): TGTGCCAGCAGGCGGGGACAAACATCCGGGGCCAACGTCCTGACTTTC. Protein: CASRRGQTSGANVLTF.

There are a few counts of this clonotype. The CDR3 coding sequence is TGCGCCAGCAATCCGGGACAGGGGGCTTCCGATACGCAGTATTTT. Amino acids: CASNPGQGASDTQYF. This chain joins TRBV5-1 and TRBJ2-3; 12 bases agree with TRBD1. CDR3 length equals 15 residues. Germline V gives CDR1 SGHRS, CDR2 YFSETQ. Trimming cost V 6 bases and J 6 bases; bases outside gene matches: 8.

The chain uses TRBV7-2 and TRBJ2-2; D not resolved. CDR3 length: 15 amino acids. V was shortened by 5 bases and J by 3 bases, with 13 bases between the two germline ends. CDR1 and CDR2 from the germline V gene are SGHTA and FQGNSA. The CDR3 DNA reads TGTGCCAGCAGCCCGGAGATTGTCGACACCGGGGAGCTGTTTTTT. This sequence encodes CASSPEIVDTGELFF.

Only a few counts were recorded for this clonotype. The chain links TRBV6-5 to TRBJ1-6, with 9 bases matching TRBD1. V trimming: 2 bases; J trimming: 7 bases; junction bases outside the gene matches: 3. The germline V gene encodes CDR1 MNHEY and CDR2 SVGAGI. This CDR3 is 15 amino acids long. CDR3 in DNA: TGTGCCAGCAGTTACAGACAGGGGGGCAATTCACCCCTCCACTTT. Protein: CASSYRQGGNSPLHF.

The table lists this clonotype with a few counts. This chain joins TRBV2 and TRBJ2-1; TRBD2 might be the D (5 bases). The CDR3 is made up of 14 amino acids. V was shortened by 10 bases and J by 0 bases, with 13 bases between the two germline ends. Germline V gives CDR1 SNHLY, CDR2 FYNNEI. DNA for the CDR3: TGTGCCAAAAAGCGGTTCACCTCCTACAATGAGCAGTTCTTC. Protein product: CAKKRFTSYNEQFF.